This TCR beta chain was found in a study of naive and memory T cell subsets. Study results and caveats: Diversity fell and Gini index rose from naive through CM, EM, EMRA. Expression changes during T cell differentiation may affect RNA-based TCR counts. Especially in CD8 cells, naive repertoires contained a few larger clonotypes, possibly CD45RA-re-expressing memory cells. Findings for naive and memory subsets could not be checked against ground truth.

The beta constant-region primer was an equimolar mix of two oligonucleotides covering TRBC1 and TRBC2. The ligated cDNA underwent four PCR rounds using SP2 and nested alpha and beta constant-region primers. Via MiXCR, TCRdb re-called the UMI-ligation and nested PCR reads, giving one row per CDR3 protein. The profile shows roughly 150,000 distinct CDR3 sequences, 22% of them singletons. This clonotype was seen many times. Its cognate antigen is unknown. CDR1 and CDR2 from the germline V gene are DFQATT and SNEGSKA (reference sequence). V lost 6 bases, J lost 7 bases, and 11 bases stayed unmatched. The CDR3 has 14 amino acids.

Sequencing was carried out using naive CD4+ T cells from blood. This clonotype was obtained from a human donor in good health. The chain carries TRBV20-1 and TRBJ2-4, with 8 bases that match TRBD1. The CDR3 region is CSAIRTGTSNIQYF. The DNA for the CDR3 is TGCAGTGCCATACGGACAGGGACCTCGAACATTCAGTACTTC.